These 22 T cell receptor beta chains share one sample of origin, sequenced in a study of T cell repertoires in cytomegalovirus infection. TCRdb analysed the reads with MiXCR anew, one entry per CDR3 protein. The sample carries about 920,000 distinct CDR3 sequences, roughly a third recorded once. These receptors lack a known antigen. Sequenced here: cultured CD8+ T cells from PBMCs, sampled from culture after CMV antigen stimulation. These receptor sequences come from a human donor in good health (CMV status not recorded). Some clones in this sample may be carry-over from other donors' samples.

This clonotype was seen more than once but under ten times. CDR3: CASSQDVVQSSTDTQYF. For the CDR3, the DNA is TGCGCCAGCAGCCAAGATGTTGTTCAAAGTAGCACAGATACGCAGTATTTT. The chain uses TRBV4-1 and TRBJ2-3; D is undetermined. CDR1 and CDR2 (germline): MGHRA, YSYEKL. Trimming shortened V by 0 bases and J by 0 bases, and 13 bases separated the two germline ends. The CDR3 is 17 residues long.

V usage is TRBV29-1 and J usage is TRBJ2-7, with TRBD1 identical over 7 bases. This CDR3 is 16 amino acids long. With V trimmed by 6 bases and J by 3 bases, 17 bases remained unmatched. Germline V gives CDR1 SQVTM, CDR2 ANQGSEA. The CDR3 nucleotides are TGCAGCGTCGCCTACGGGACAGTCGACCCTAACTACGAGCAGTACTTC. It yields the protein CSVAYGTVDPNYEQYF.

With respect to this clonotype: One base away lies a much larger clone, so this may be a sequencing read error. The chain couples TRBV18 to TRBJ1-2; D remains unclear. Germline-derived CDR1 and CDR2 are KGHSH and LQKENI. This CDR3 has 12 residues. The CDR3 sequence is CVSSLDRYGYTF. CDR3 bases: TGTGTCAGCTCCCTGGATCGGTACGGCTACACCTTC.

This clonotype was detected only a few times. The gene calls are TRBV2 and TRBJ2-1; 7 bases align to TRBD1. With 4 bases clipped from V and 4 bases from J, the junction kept 10 bases outside the gene matches. Germline lookup yields CDR1 SNHLY and CDR2 FYNNEI. The CDR3 covers 16 residues. CDR3 in DNA: TGTGCCAGCAGTGGGACTCGACAGGGCTCTTACAATGAGCAGTTCTTC. The encoded protein is CASSGTRQGSYNEQFF.

This clonotype was recorded a few times. The chain carries TRBV19 and TRBJ2-1, with D uncertain. Trimming shortened V by 3 bases and J by 6 bases, and 9 bases separated the two germline ends. The CDR3 is made up of 13 amino acids. The V gene's germline CDR1 is LNHDA and CDR2 SQIVND (reference sequence). CDR3 sequence (DNA): TGTGCCAGTAGTATGAGGTGGGGCAATGAGCAGTTCTTC. It codes for CASSMRWGNEQFF.

The V call is TRBV9, the J call TRBJ2-1, with D unresolved. This CDR3 has 14 residues. The germline CDR1 and CDR2 sequences are SGDLS and YYNGEE. V was clipped by 1 base and J by 6 bases, with 11 bases between them. CDR3 sequence: CASSVLSVGNEQFF. DNA of the CDR3: TGTGCCAGCAGCGTACTGAGTGTCGGCAATGAGCAGTTCTTC.

This clonotype occurred a few times. This chain joins TRBV27 and TRBJ1-2; D may be TRBD1 (5 bases). CDR3 size: 13 residues. The germline V gene has CDR1 MNHEY and CDR2 SMNVEV (reference sequence). V lost 0 bases, J lost 8 bases, and 10 bases lay in between. The CDR3 DNA is TGTGCCAGCAGTTTATCGGCAGGGAGAGGCTACACCTTC. The encoded protein is CASSLSAGRGYTF.

This clonotype has only a few counts. This rearrangement joins TRBV7-9 to TRBJ1-6; tentatively, D is TRBD1 (5 bases). V lost 1 base, J lost 8 bases, and 9 bases lay in between. The germline CDR1 and CDR2 sequences are SEHNR and FQNEAQ (reference sequence). There are 14 residues in the CDR3. CDR3 amino acids: CASSLGQGYSPLHF. For the CDR3, the DNA is TGTGCCAGCAGCTTAGGGCAGGGCTATTCACCCCTCCACTTT.

This clonotype was detected many times. This chain uses TRBV6-5 with TRBJ1-1; 9 nucleotides align to TRBD1. The V gene end was trimmed by 4 bases and the J gene end by 5 bases; junction bases not matched to a gene: 5. This CDR3 has 14 amino acids. The germline gives CDR1 MNHEY, CDR2 SVGAGI. CDR3: CASSSDRGLTEAFF. The CDR3 coding sequence is TGTGCCAGCAGTTCCGACAGGGGGTTAACTGAAGCTTTCTTT.

The sample holds a few counts of this clonotype. The rearrangement links TRBV6-2 or TRBV6-3 to TRBJ2-7, with D perhaps matching TRBD1 (5 bases). The CDR3 loop spans 14 amino acids. Trimming removed 8 bases at V and 5 bases at J, with 19 bases between. CDR1 is MNHEY, CDR2 SVGEGT, per germline. CDR3 sequence reads: CASSEDTSFDEQYF. The CDR3 DNA reads TGTGCCAGCTCCGAGGACACGAGCTTCGACGAGCAGTACTTC.

The chain carries TRBV4-3 and TRBJ1-6; TRBD1 matches at 8 bases. The V gene's germline CDR1 is LGHNA and CDR2 YSLEER. J was trimmed by 7 bases and V by 4 bases; bases with no gene match: 6. CDR3 size: 15 residues. This chain's CDR3 is CASSLTGVDNSPLHF. CDR3 in DNA: TGCGCCAGCAGCCTGACAGGGGTTGACAATTCACCCCTCCACTTT.

CDR3 DNA sequence: TGTGCCAGCAATCGGGGGGCGGAATGGACAGATACGCAGTATTTT. It translates to CASNRGAEWTDTQYF. The chain joins TRBV28 to TRBJ2-3; TRBD2 is a possible D gene (7 bases). CDR1 and CDR2 (germline): MDHEN, SYDVKM. Trimming took off 7 bases at V and 3 bases at J, with 17 bases between the two ends. The CDR3 covers 15 residues.

This clonotype was recorded a few times. V and J are TRBV7-9 and TRBJ1-1, with D hard to call. Trimming left V 0 bases short and J 7 bases short, with 9 bases between. In germline, CDR1 is SEHNR, CDR2 FQNEAQ (reference sequence). CDR3 length equals 13 residues. CDR3 sequence reads: CASSLAGKGEAFF. Here the CDR3 DNA reads TGTGCCAGCAGCTTAGCGGGAAAGGGTGAAGCTTTCTTT.

This clonotype occurred a few times. The V call is TRBV5-1, the J call TRBJ2-7; D is perhaps TRBD2 (6 bases). This CDR3 spans 15 amino acids. The V and J ends lost 4 bases and 0 bases respectively, with 14 bases between them. CDR1 and CDR2 from the germline V gene are SGHRS and YFSETQ. CDR3 protein: CASSPGGADSYEQYF. CDR3 coding DNA: TGCGCCAGCAGCCCAGGCGGGGCTGACTCCTACGAGCAGTACTTC.

The table lists this clonotype with a few counts. The rearrangement joins TRBV4-1 to TRBJ2-3; 7 bases are a match to TRBD1. V lost 6 bases and J lost 12; bases outside the gene matches: 6. This CDR3 is 11 amino acids long. Germline V lookup: CDR1 MGHRA, CDR2 YSYEKL. As DNA, the CDR3 is TGCGCCAGCAGTGGAGACAGGGCTCAGTATTTT. Its protein is CASSGDRAQYF.

The rearrangement uses TRBV12-3 or TRBV12-4 and TRBJ2-2; D is unclear. The length of the CDR3 is 10 residues. V lost 8 bases and J 7 bases, leaving 5 bases between the germline ends. The CDR3 region has the DNA TGTGCCAGCGGCGACGGGGAGCTGTTTTTT. Translation gives CASGDGELFF.

As for this clonotype: This CDR3 fails to terminate in the conserved phenylalanine or tryptophan, so it likely reflects a read error. The rearrangement links TRBV7-2 to TRBJ1-1, with TRBD1 matching 7 bases. CDR1 is SGHTA, CDR2 FQGNSA, per germline. V lost 1 base and J lost 0; bases outside the gene matches: 17. The CDR3 totals 20 residues. CDR3 in DNA: TGTGCCAGCAGCTTAGAGAATAGGGTGGGTCAGGGACAGCTGAACACTGAAGCTTTCTAT. It encodes CASSLENRVGQGQLNTEAFY.

The chain links TRBV23-1 to TRBJ2-1; D perhaps matches TRBD2 (5 bases). TRBV23-1 is classed as an ORF, of uncertain function. The CDR3 extends over 16 amino acids. The germline V and J ends were trimmed by 4 bases and 0 bases, with 13 bases remaining between them. The CDR3 coding sequence is TGCGCCAGCAGTCCCTGGAGGCACGGCTCCTACAATGAGCAGTTCTTC. This gives the protein CASSPWRHGSYNEQFF.

In its sample, this clonotype was seen a few times. This sequence joins TRBV4-1 and TRBJ1-2, with D maybe TRBD1 (6 bases). Germline V lookup: CDR1 MGHRA, CDR2 YSYEKL. CDR3 length equals 17 residues. With 4 bases removed from V and 3 bases from J, the gap between germline ends came to 21 bases. The CDR3 bases are TGCGCCAGCAGCCCCGATTTGTTGTTGGGGGCAGACTATGGCTACACCTTC. Protein product: CASSPDLLLGADYGYTF.

The rearrangement uses TRBV7-9 and TRBJ2-5; the match to TRBD1 covers 8 bases. Germline trimming cut 4 bases from V and 5 bases from J; bases unmatched to any gene: 6. CDR1 is SEHNR, CDR2 FQNEAQ, per germline (reference sequence). The CDR3 spans 14 residues. CDR3 sequence: CASSSGTGIETQYF. The CDR3 nucleotides read TGTGCCAGCAGCTCCGGGACAGGCATTGAGACCCAGTACTTC.

The V gene is TRBV7-9, the J gene TRBJ1-2; 9 bases map to TRBD1. Germline V gene sequence: CDR1 SEHNR, CDR2 FQNEAQ (reference sequence). V lost 5 bases, J lost 6 bases, and 4 bases stayed unmatched. The CDR3 spans 13 residues. The CDR3 reads CASSGDREDGYTF. Written as DNA, the CDR3 is TGTGCCAGCAGCGGGGACAGGGAAGATGGCTACACCTTC.

About this clonotype itself: One base away lies a much larger clone, so this may be a sequencing read error. The CDR3 ends on some other residue instead of the conserved phenylalanine or tryptophan, so this is likely a read error. The chain recombines TRBV6-1 with TRBJ1-1; tentative D call: TRBD1 (6 bases). This CDR3 comprises 13 residues. Between the trimmed V and J ends, which lost 8 bases and 2 bases, there was a span of 12 bases. Germline CDR1 MNHNS, CDR2 SASEGT. CDR3 nucleotide sequence: TGTGCCAGCCCAGGGGCTGAAAACACTGAAGCTTTCTTA. It encodes CASPGAENTEAFL.